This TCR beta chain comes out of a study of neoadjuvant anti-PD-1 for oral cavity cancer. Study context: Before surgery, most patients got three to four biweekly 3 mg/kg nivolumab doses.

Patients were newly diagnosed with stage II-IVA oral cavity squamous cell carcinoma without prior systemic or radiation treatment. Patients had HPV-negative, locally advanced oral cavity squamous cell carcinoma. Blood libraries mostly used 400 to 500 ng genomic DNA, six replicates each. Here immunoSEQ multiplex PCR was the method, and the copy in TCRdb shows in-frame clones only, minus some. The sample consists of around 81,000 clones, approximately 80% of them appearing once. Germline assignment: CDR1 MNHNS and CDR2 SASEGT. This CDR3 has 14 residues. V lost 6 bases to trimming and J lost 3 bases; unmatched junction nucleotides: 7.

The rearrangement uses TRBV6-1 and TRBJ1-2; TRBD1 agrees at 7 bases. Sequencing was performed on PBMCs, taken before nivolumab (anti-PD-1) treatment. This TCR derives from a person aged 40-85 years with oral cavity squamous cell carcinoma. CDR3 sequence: CASRGGGRDYGYTF. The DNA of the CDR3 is TGTGCCAGCAGGGGAGGGGGCAGGGACTATGGCTACACCTTC.